This is a list of T cell receptor beta chains from one sample in a study of blood T cell repertoires in COVID-19. Measured with immunoSEQ multiplex PCR; TCRdb has only the in-frame clones, and not every one. The data contain over 40,000 clones, 85% to 90% of them singletons. Sequencing used peripheral blood. The receptors originated from an elderly man with active COVID-19. Both conserved end residues are part of each CDR3.

v_gene,CDR3aa
TRBV30,CAWSVGRPRGLGNTIYF
TRBV11-1,CATSRLGQGAKNIQYF
TRBV7-3,CASSRDGQGYEQYF
TRBV3-1/TRBV3-2,CASSQAWQNWNTGELFF
TRBV6-2/TRBV6-3,CASSSIAQGASGANVLTF
TRBV3-1/TRBV3-2,CASSPTGTSSHEQYF
TRBV6-5,CASSYSKDRESTEAFF
TRBV7-9,CASSPNQGPRSYEQYF
TRBV5-1,CASSLSGLVRSNEQFF
TRBV2,CASSVTSGGPKFF
TRBV5-4,CASSFGTDTQYF
TRBV6-5,CASSRTGGGEPQHF
TRBV3-1/TRBV3-2,CASSPQGRGNTEAFF
TRBV11-2,CASSLGLGATETQYF
TRBV6-2/TRBV6-3,CASSYPTSGYTDTQYF